The rows below give T cell receptor beta chains drawn from one sample of a study of T cell responses to AZD1222 COVID-19 vaccine. Here immunoSEQ multiplex PCR was the method, and the copy in TCRdb shows in-frame clones only, minus some. The data show more than 110,000 clones, 92% seen once. The starting material was peripheral blood, obtained 28 days after the second AZD1222 dose. These receptors came from an adult who received the AZD1222 COVID-19 vaccine. The CDR3 runs from the conserved cysteine through the conserved F or W. The D gene is left open where the match is weak. A row's size may be missing; if present it is once, few, many or a size class.

J: TRBJ2-1
D: -
size: few
V: TRBV19
CDR3: CASSIRNPSLGYNEQFF
DNA: TGTGCCAGTAGTATTAGGAACCCCTCGTTGGGTTACAATGAGCAGTTCTTC

J: TRBJ2-3
D: -
size: -
V: TRBV28
CDR3: CASSSPGPSTDTQYF
DNA: TGTGCCAGCAGTTCCCCGGGACCCAGCACAGATACGCAGTATTTT

J: TRBJ2-6
D: -
size: -
V: TRBV6-2/TRBV6-3
CDR3: CASSYRDSGANVLTF
DNA: TGTGCCAGCAGTTATCGGGACTCTGGGGCCAACGTCCTGACTTTC

J: TRBJ1-6
D: -
size: -
V: TRBV18
CDR3: CASSQRESRSNSPLHF
DNA: TGTGCCAGCTCACAACGGGAATCGCGAAGTAATTCACCCCTCCACTTT

J: TRBJ1-2
D: TRBD1
size: -
V: TRBV5-1
CDR3: CASTPGQGYGYTF
DNA: TGCGCCAGCACCCCCGGACAGGGGTATGGCTACACCTTC

J: TRBJ2-7
D: TRBD2
size: -
V: TRBV2
CDR3: CASRDLAGGYEQYF
DNA: TGTGCCAGCAGGGATCTAGCGGGAGGGTACGAGCAGTACTTC

J: TRBJ1-6
D: -
size: once
V: TRBV7-2
CDR3: CASSPYNSPLHF
DNA: TGTGCCAGCAGCCCCTATAATTCACCCCTCCACTTT

J: TRBJ2-2
D: -
size: -
V: TRBV6-2/TRBV6-3
CDR3: CASSYGTTTGELFF
DNA: TGTGCCAGCAGTTACGGGACGACCACCGGGGAGCTGTTTTTT

J: TRBJ2-1
D: TRBD2
size: -
V: TRBV5-1
CDR3: CASSLGGLDVNEQFF
DNA: TGCGCCAGCAGCCTGGGGGGACTAGACGTCAATGAGCAGTTCTTC

J: TRBJ1-5
D: -
size: -
V: TRBV18
CDR3: CASSPRGSLHQPQHF
DNA: TGTGCCAGCTCACCACGAGGCTCCCTCCATCAGCCCCAGCATTTT

J: TRBJ1-5
D: -
size: -
V: TRBV28
CDR3: CASSSLGGGHF
DNA: TGTGCCAGCAGCTCCCTAGGGGGGGGGCATTTT

J: TRBJ1-2
D: TRBD1
size: -
V: TRBV28
CDR3: CASSLKTGFLNGYTF
DNA: TGTGCCAGCAGTTTGAAGACAGGGTTTCTAAATGGCTACACCTTC

J: TRBJ1-1
D: -
size: -
V: TRBV7-2
CDR3: CASSLEGGNTEAFF
DNA: TGTGCCAGCAGCTTAGAGGGTGGGAACACTGAAGCTTTCTTT

J: TRBJ1-5
D: -
size: -
V: TRBV18
CDR3: CASSPDRDQPQHF
DNA: TGTGCCAGCTCACCCGACCGGGACCAGCCCCAGCATTTT

J: TRBJ2-3
D: -
size: -
V: TRBV2
CDR3: CASSAGAGDTQYF
DNA: TGTGCCAGCAGTGCTGGGGCTGGAGATACGCAGTATTTT

J: TRBJ2-7
D: TRBD1
size: -
V: TRBV6-2/TRBV6-3
CDR3: CASSLPGQGVCEQYF
DNA: TGTGCCAGCAGTTTGCCGGGACAGGGGGTTTGCGAGCAGTACTTC

J: TRBJ2-3
D: -
size: -
V: TRBV7-2
CDR3: CASSYLRSTDTQYF
DNA: TGTGCCAGCAGCTACCTCCGGAGCACAGATACGCAGTATTTT

J: TRBJ1-2
D: TRBD1
size: -
V: TRBV7-9
CDR3: CASSLDRGVIGYTF
DNA: TGTGCCAGCAGCCTGGACAGGGGGGTTATCGGCTACACCTTC

J: TRBJ2-5
D: TRBD2
size: -
V: TRBV7-2
CDR3: CASSLLGWGLAGQETQYF
DNA: TGTGCCAGCAGCTTATTGGGTTGGGGGCTAGCGGGCCAAGAGACCCAGTACTTC

J: TRBJ1-1
D: -
size: -
V: TRBV6-5
CDR3: CASSYSSLALNTEAFF
DNA: TGTGCCAGCAGTTACTCTAGCCTGGCTTTGAACACTGAAGCTTTCTTT

J: TRBJ2-2
D: -
size: -
V: TRBV5-1
CDR3: CASSFQNTGELFF
DNA: TGCGCCAGCAGCTTCCAAAACACCGGGGAGCTGTTTTTT

J: TRBJ1-2
D: TRBD1
size: few
V: TRBV27
CDR3: CASSPDETGSYGYTF
DNA: TGTGCCAGCAGTCCAGACGAGACAGGGAGCTATGGCTACACCTTC

J: TRBJ1-5
D: -
size: -
V: TRBV28
CDR3: CASLSGSTKPQHF
DNA: TGTGCCAGCTTGTCAGGGTCTACTAAGCCCCAGCATTTT

J: TRBJ1-1
D: TRBD1
size: many
V: TRBV6-4
CDR3: CASSSSGTGEAFF
DNA: TGTGCCAGCAGCTCCTCTGGGACAGGCGAAGCTTTCTTT

J: TRBJ2-1
D: -
size: few
V: TRBV30
CDR3: CAWSAEAGIYNEQFF
DNA: TGTGCCTGGAGTGCCGAGGCGGGTATTTACAATGAGCAGTTCTTC

J: TRBJ1-1
D: -
size: once
V: TRBV30
CDR3: CAWSRDFGAFF
DNA: TGTGCCTGGAGTCGGGACTTCGGAGCTTTCTTT

J: TRBJ2-5
D: -
size: -
V: TRBV10-3
CDR3: CAISDPETQYF
DNA: TGTGCCATCAGTGACCCAGAGACCCAGTACTTC

J: TRBJ1-6
D: -
size: -
V: TRBV5-4
CDR3: CASSSRDRNSPLHF
DNA: TGTGCCAGCAGCAGCCGGGACCGCAATTCACCCCTCCACTTT

J: TRBJ2-3
D: -
size: -
V: TRBV19
CDR3: CASSGWGGESTDTQYF
DNA: TGTGCCAGTAGTGGGTGGGGCGGAGAAAGCACAGATACGCAGTATTTT

J: TRBJ2-1
D: TRBD2
size: -
V: TRBV15
CDR3: CATSRGPAGSYNEQFF
DNA: TGTGCCACCAGCAGAGGCCCAGCGGGATCCTACAATGAGCAGTTCTTC

J: TRBJ1-3
D: TRBD1
size: -
V: TRBV6-2/TRBV6-3
CDR3: CASSYPRQGSGNTIYF
DNA: TGTGCCAGCAGTTACCCGCGACAGGGCTCTGGAAACACCATATATTTT

J: TRBJ2-7
D: TRBD1
size: few
V: TRBV9
CDR3: CASSERTGVGNEQYF
DNA: TGTGCCAGCAGCGAAAGGACAGGGGTTGGGAACGAGCAGTACTTC

J: TRBJ1-5
D: -
size: -
V: TRBV7-8
CDR3: CASSPPGQPQHF
DNA: TGTGCCAGCAGCCCCCCAGGTCAGCCCCAGCATTTT

J: TRBJ1-5
D: -
size: few
V: TRBV28
CDR3: CASTSGTNQPQHF
DNA: TGTGCCAGCACCAGCGGGACTAATCAGCCCCAGCATTTT

J: TRBJ1-1
D: -
size: -
V: TRBV6-6
CDR3: CASSLPEAGSYTEAFF
DNA: TGTGCCAGCAGCCTTCCTGAGGCGGGGAGCTACACTGAAGCTTTCTTT

J: TRBJ1-4
D: TRBD1
size: -
V: TRBV24-1
CDR3: CATSDGTGDANEKLFF
DNA: TGTGCCACCAGTGACGGGACAGGGGACGCTAATGAAAAACTGTTTTTT

J: TRBJ1-5
D: -
size: -
V: TRBV19
CDR3: CASSSHTGGEYQPQHF
DNA: TGTGCCAGTAGTTCCCATACGGGGGGCGAATATCAGCCCCAGCATTTT

J: TRBJ2-3
D: -
size: -
V: TRBV24-1
CDR3: CATSESGGGTDTQYF
DNA: TGTGCCACCAGTGAGTCAGGGGGGGGCACAGATACGCAGTATTTT

J: TRBJ2-2
D: -
size: -
V: TRBV10-3
CDR3: CAISTGKTNTGELFF
DNA: TGTGCCATCAGTACAGGAAAGACGAACACCGGGGAGCTGTTTTTT

J: TRBJ2-5
D: -
size: -
V: TRBV19
CDR3: CASSVSSGTETQYF
DNA: TGTGCCAGTAGTGTCTCTTCGGGGACGGAGACCCAGTACTTC

J: TRBJ2-3
D: TRBD2
size: -
V: TRBV27
CDR3: CASSLSVAGGPPDTQYF
DNA: TGTGCCAGCAGTTTATCGGTAGCGGGAGGGCCACCAGATACGCAGTATTTT

J: TRBJ2-1
D: TRBD2
size: -
V: TRBV6-2/TRBV6-3
CDR3: CASSPGTSGVSSYNEQFF
DNA: TGTGCCAGCAGCCCAGGGACTAGCGGTGTCAGCTCCTACAATGAGCAGTTCTTC

J: TRBJ1-2
D: -
size: -
V: TRBV28
CDR3: CASSSPGAGYGGYTF
DNA: TGTGCCAGCAGTTCCCCAGGGGCAGGCTATGGAGGCTACACCTTC

J: TRBJ2-2
D: -
size: -
V: TRBV7-9
CDR3: CASSIGQSNTGELFF
DNA: TGTGCCAGCAGCATAGGACAGTCGAACACCGGGGAGCTGTTTTTT

J: TRBJ1-3
D: -
size: -
V: TRBV7-9
CDR3: CASSLVEGNTIYF
DNA: TGTGCCAGCAGCTTAGTCGAGGGAAACACCATATATTTT

J: TRBJ1-2
D: -
size: -
V: TRBV12-3/TRBV12-4
CDR3: CASSSGYGYTF
DNA: TGTGCCAGCAGTTCGGGCTATGGCTACACCTTC

J: TRBJ2-6
D: -
size: -
V: TRBV7-3
CDR3: CASSISSGANVLTF
DNA: TGTGCCAGCAGCATTAGCTCTGGGGCCAACGTCCTGACTTTC

J: TRBJ2-7
D: TRBD2
size: -
V: TRBV6-2/TRBV6-3
CDR3: CASSIAGVPYEQYF
DNA: TGTGCCAGCAGTATAGCGGGTGTCCCCTACGAGCAGTACTTC

J: TRBJ1-5
D: -
size: -
V: TRBV19
CDR3: CASSIATDNQPQHF
DNA: TGTGCCAGTAGTATCGCGACAGACAATCAGCCCCAGCATTTT

J: TRBJ1-2
D: -
size: -
V: TRBV7-3
CDR3: CASSLRRGLQYGYTF
DNA: TGTGCCAGCAGCTTAAGGCGGGGGCTACAGTATGGCTACACCTTC

J: TRBJ2-7
D: -
size: -
V: TRBV7-2
CDR3: CASSSGAGSSYEQYF
DNA: TGTGCCAGCAGCTCGGGGGCGGGGAGCTCCTACGAGCAGTACTTC

J: TRBJ1-4
D: -
size: -
V: TRBV6-9
CDR3: CASSSEKLFF
DNA: TGTGCCAGCAGTTCCGAAAAACTGTTTTTT

J: TRBJ2-3
D: TRBD2
size: -
V: TRBV27
CDR3: CASSLWGLAENTDTQYF
DNA: TGTGCCAGCAGTTTATGGGGCCTAGCGGAGAACACAGATACGCAGTATTTT

J: TRBJ2-2
D: -
size: -
V: TRBV27
CDR3: CASSPNSGELFF
DNA: TGTGCCAGCAGTCCCAACAGCGGGGAGCTGTTTTTT